The 2 T cell receptor beta chains reported below all come from one sample, sequenced in a study of T cell responses to AZD1222 COVID-19 vaccine. Data came from immunoSEQ multiplex PCR; TCRdb stores just in-frame clones and leaves some out. The sample carries around 140,000 clones, around 87% recorded once. Sample: peripheral blood, taken on day 0 of AZD1222 vaccination. These receptors were collected from an adult in good health.

The chain couples TRBV7-8 to TRBJ2-1; TRBD1 might be the D (6 bases). This CDR3 is 16 amino acids long. The germline V and J ends were trimmed by 8 bases and 4 bases, with 21 bases remaining between them. Germline CDR1 SGHVS, CDR2 FQNEAQ. The DNA for the CDR3 is TGTGCCAGCTATTTCAGGGGCATCACCCCTTACAATGAGCAGTTCTTC. It yields the protein CASYFRGITPYNEQFF. Looking up the rest from reference TRBV7-8 and TRBJ2-1 gives the full variable domain: GAGVSQSPRYKVAKRGQDVALRCDPISGHVSLFWYQQALGQGPEFLTYFQNEAQLDKSGLPSDRFFAERPEGSVSTLKIQRTQQEDSAVYLCASYFRGITPYNEQFFGPGTRLTVL.

This chain links TRBV12-3 or TRBV12-4 with TRBJ2-1, with D possibly TRBD1 on 5 matching bases. The CDR3 has 12 amino acids. The V and J ends lost 6 bases and 8 bases respectively, with 11 bases between them. The CDR3 DNA sequence: TGTGCCAGCAGCGGCAGGGTTCATGAGCAGTTCTTC. Protein: CASSGRVHEQFF.